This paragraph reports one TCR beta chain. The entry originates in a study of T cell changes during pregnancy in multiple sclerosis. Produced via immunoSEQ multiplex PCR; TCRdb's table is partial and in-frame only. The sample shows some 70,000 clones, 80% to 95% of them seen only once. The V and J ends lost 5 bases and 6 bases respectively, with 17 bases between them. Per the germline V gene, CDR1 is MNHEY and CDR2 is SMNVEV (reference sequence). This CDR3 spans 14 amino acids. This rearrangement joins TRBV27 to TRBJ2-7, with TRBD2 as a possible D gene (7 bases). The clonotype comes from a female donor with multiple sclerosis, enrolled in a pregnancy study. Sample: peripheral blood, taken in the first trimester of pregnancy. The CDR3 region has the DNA TGTGCCAGCAGTCCCCGCGTTGGGGGGGCCGAGCAGTACTTC. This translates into CASSPRVGGAEQYF.